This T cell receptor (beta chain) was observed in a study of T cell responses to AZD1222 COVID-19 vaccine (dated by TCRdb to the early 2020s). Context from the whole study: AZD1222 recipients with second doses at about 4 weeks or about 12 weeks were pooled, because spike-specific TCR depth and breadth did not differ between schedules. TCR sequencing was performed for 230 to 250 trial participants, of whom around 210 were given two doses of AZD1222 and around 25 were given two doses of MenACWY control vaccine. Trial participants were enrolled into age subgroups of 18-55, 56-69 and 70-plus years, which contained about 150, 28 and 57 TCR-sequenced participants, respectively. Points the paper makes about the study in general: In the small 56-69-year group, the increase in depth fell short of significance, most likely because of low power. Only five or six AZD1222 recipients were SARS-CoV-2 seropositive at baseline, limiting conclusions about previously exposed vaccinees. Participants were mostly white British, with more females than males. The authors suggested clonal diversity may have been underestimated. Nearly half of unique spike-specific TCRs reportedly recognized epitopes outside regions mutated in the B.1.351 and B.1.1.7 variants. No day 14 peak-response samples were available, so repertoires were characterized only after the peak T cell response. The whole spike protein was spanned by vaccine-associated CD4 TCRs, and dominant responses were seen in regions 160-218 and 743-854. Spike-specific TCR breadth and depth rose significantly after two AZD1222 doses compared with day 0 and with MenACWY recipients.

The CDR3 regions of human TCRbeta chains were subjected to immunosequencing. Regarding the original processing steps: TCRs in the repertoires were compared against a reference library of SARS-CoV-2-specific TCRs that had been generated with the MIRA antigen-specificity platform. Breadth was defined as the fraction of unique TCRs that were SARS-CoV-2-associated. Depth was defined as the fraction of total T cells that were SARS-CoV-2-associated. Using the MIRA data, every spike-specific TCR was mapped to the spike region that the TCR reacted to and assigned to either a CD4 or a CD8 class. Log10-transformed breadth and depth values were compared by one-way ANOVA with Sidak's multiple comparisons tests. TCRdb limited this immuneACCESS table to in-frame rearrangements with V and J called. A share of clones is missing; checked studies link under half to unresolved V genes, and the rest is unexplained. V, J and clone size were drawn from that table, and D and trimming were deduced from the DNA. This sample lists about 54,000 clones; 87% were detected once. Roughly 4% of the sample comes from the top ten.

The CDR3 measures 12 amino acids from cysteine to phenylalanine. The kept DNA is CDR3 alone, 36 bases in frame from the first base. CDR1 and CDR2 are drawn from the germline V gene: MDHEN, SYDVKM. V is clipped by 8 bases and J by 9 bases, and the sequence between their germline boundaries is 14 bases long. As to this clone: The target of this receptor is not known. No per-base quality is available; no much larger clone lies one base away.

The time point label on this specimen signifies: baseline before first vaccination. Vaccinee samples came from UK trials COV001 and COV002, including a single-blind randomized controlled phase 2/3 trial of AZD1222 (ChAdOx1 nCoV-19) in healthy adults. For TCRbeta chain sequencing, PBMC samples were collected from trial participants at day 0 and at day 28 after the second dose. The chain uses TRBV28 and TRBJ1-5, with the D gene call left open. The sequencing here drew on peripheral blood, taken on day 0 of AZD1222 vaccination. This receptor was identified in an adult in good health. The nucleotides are TGTGCCAGCCTGGGCCAGGACGGGCCCCAGCATTTT. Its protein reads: CASLGQDGPQHF.